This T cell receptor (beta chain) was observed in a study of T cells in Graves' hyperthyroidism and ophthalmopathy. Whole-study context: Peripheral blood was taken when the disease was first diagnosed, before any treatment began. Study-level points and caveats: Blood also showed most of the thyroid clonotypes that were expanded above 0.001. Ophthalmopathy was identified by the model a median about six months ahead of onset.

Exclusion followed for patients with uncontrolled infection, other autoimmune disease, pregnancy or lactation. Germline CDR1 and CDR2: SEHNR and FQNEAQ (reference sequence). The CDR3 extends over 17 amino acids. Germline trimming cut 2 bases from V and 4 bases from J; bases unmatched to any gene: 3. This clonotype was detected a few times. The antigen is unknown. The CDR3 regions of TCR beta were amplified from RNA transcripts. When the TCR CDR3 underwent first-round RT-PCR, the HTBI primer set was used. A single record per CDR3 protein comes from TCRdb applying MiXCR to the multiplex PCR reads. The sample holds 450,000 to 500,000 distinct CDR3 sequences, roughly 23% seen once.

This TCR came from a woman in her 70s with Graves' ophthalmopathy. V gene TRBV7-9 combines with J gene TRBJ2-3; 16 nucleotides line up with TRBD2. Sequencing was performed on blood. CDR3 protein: CASSLPGLAGGPDTQYF. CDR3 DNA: TGTGCCAGCAGCTTACCGGGACTAGCGGGAGGGCCAGATACGCAGTATTTT.